The 17 T cell receptor beta chains presented below share a single source sample, sequenced in a study of T cells after yellow fever vaccination. From the 5' RACE reads, TCRdb called clonotypes with MiXCR, one entry per CDR3 protein. The repertoire holds 450,000 to 600,000 distinct CDR3 sequences, with less than 20% as singletons. Sequenced material: PBMCs, taken 5 to 6 days after the first yellow fever vaccination. Receptors were obtained from a man between 18 and 29 years old who received the YFV17D yellow fever vaccine.

V and J are TRBV4-3 and TRBJ2-7; TRBD1 might be the D (6 bases). The V end was cut by 4 bases, the J end by 5 bases, with 15 bases between. The germline gives CDR1 LGHNA, CDR2 YSLEER. The CDR3 sequence is 14 residues long. CDR3 residues: CASSPEQGPDEQYF. As DNA, the CDR3 is TGCGCCAGCAGCCCGGAACAGGGTCCGGACGAGCAGTACTTC.

The chain carries TRBV18 and TRBJ2-7, with TRBD1 matching 10 bases. Losses at the gene ends were 5 bases for V and 7 bases for J; bases not matched to a gene: 14. This CDR3 is 16 amino acids long. The V gene's germline CDR1 is KGHSH and CDR2 LQKENI. CDR3 amino acids: CASSSRDRGGAGEQYF. The CDR3, as DNA: TGTGCCAGCTCATCCAGGGACAGGGGAGGTGCGGGGGAGCAGTACTTC.

This clonotype has a handful of counts. This chain uses TRBV2 with TRBJ2-7; 8 nucleotides align to TRBD1. Germline assignment: CDR1 SNHLY and CDR2 FYNNEI. Trimming at V came to 8 bases and at J to 0 bases, leaving 9 bases not matched to a gene. The CDR3 is 15 amino acids. This chain's CDR3 is CASYDRGSLSYEQYF. The CDR3, as DNA: TGTGCCAGCTACGACAGGGGATCCCTCTCCTACGAGCAGTACTTC.

This clonotype was observed a handful of times. The chain uses TRBV9 and TRBJ2-1; the match to TRBD2 covers 11 bases. Unmatched junction bases numbered 4, after V lost 2 bases and J lost 3 bases. The germline CDR1 and CDR2 sequences are SGDLS and YYNGEE. This CDR3 comprises 16 residues. CDR3 loop: CASSVWGTSGYNEQFF. DNA of the CDR3: TGTGCCAGCAGCGTTTGGGGGACTAGCGGCTACAATGAGCAGTTCTTC.

This clonotype showed up just a few times. The V and J genes are TRBV14 and TRBJ2-1; unclear D gene. The CDR3 consists of 14 residues. CDR1 and CDR2 from the germline V gene are SGHDN and FVKESK. Trimming cost V 1 base and J 3 bases, with 7 bases left between them. CDR3 sequence reads: CASSQGDYYNEQFF. The CDR3 coding sequence is TGTGCCAGCAGCCAAGGAGATTACTACAATGAGCAGTTCTTC. Together with reference TRBV14 and TRBJ2-1, the CDR3 gives the full variable domain: EAGVTQFPSHSVIEKGQTVTLRCDPISGHDNLYWYRRVMGKEIKFLLHFVKESKQDESGMPNNRFLAERTGGTYSTLKVQPAELEDSGVYFCASSQGDYYNEQFFGPGTRLTVL.

V is TRBV6-4 and J is TRBJ2-2; no definite D call. Trimming took 2 bases from V and 8 from J, leaving 9 bases between them. CDR3 length equals 13 residues. CDR1 and CDR2 (germline): MRHNA, SNTAGT. The CDR3 protein is CASSDRPLGELFF. CDR3 bases: TGTGCCAGCAGTGACCGTCCACTGGGGGAGCTGTTTTTT.

The gene calls are TRBV27 and TRBJ2-5, with 8 bases that match TRBD2. J was trimmed by 1 base and V by 5 bases; bases with no gene match: 3. CDR1 MNHEY and CDR2 SMNVEV come from the germline V gene (reference sequence). The CDR3 covers 14 residues. CDR3 residues: CASSVAGTQETQYF. CDR3 DNA: TGTGCCAGCAGTGTAGCGGGGACCCAAGAGACCCAGTACTTC.

This clonotype occurred a few times. This sequence joins TRBV5-6 and TRBJ2-7, with TRBD1 matching 10 bases. Germline lookup yields CDR1 SGHDT and CDR2 YYEEEE. J gave up 2 bases and V 5 bases, and 4 bases lay outside the gene matches. CDR3 length equals 14 residues. The CDR3 region is CASRTGTGAYEQYV. The CDR3 nucleotides are TGTGCCAGCAGGACCGGGACAGGGGCCTACGAGCAGTACGTC.

V and J are TRBV18 and TRBJ1-2, with TRBD1 matching over 10 bases. The J segment lost 3 bases and the V segment lost 4 bases, leaving 8 bases of the junction unmatched. From germline, CDR1 is KGHSH and CDR2 LQKENI. The CDR3 extends over 16 amino acids. CDR3: CASSQTPGQGYYGYTF. The CDR3 nucleotides are TGTGCCAGCTCACAGACCCCGGGACAGGGGTACTATGGCTACACCTTC.

This clonotype was seen more than once but under ten times. This chain links TRBV27 with TRBJ1-6; D unresolved. V was pared by 2 bases and J by 5 bases, with 10 bases between. CDR3 length: 15 residues. Per germline, CDR1 MNHEY and CDR2 SMNVEV (reference sequence). The CDR3: CASSLSDTNNSPLHF. CDR3 coding DNA: TGTGCCAGCAGTTTAAGCGATACAAATAATTCACCCCTCCACTTT.

This clonotype was counted a few times. This rearrangement joins TRBV7-6 to TRBJ2-3, with no clear D. Trimming pared 0 bases from V and 6 bases from J, leaving 4 bases between. Germline CDR1 is SGHVS and CDR2 is FNYEAQ. The CDR3 is made up of 12 amino acids. In nucleotides, the CDR3 is TGTGCCAGCAGCTTAGCTTTCGATACGCAGTATTTT. As protein: CASSLAFDTQYF.

This clonotype was seen a handful of times. The genes are TRBV12-3 or TRBV12-4 and TRBJ1-5, with 9 bases matching TRBD1. The CDR3 runs 16 residues. J lost 0 bases, V lost 5 bases, and 5 bases had no gene match. For the CDR3, the DNA is TGTGCCAGCAGTCCCTGGACAGGGGATAGCAATCAGCCCCAGCATTTT. Translation gives CASSPWTGDSNQPQHF.

CDR3 amino acids: CASSLRTGGLSGANVLTF. The CDR3 DNA sequence: TGTGCCAGCAGCCTAAGGACAGGGGGCCTCTCTGGGGCCAACGTCCTGACTTTC. The chain has TRBV4-2 and TRBJ2-6; 11 bases fit TRBD1. CDR3 length equals 18 residues. Germline V gives CDR1 LGHNA, CDR2 YNFKEQ. The ends lost 4 bases at V and 0 bases at J; junction bases unmatched: 5.

This chain uses TRBV4-3 with TRBJ2-1, with no clear D. Trimming took 1 base from V and 7 from J, leaving 14 bases between them. The CDR3 runs 15 residues. Germline loops: CDR1 LGHNA, CDR2 YSLEER. The DNA of the CDR3 is TGCGCCAGCAGCCAAGGCCGTCTAGTCTTAAATGAGCAGTTCTTC. The encoded protein is CASSQGRLVLNEQFF.

The chain uses TRBV5-4 and TRBJ2-5, with D maybe TRBD1 (6 bases). The CDR3 totals 16 residues. Per germline, CDR1 SGHNT and CDR2 YYREEE (reference sequence). With 6 bases removed from V and 2 bases from J, the gap between germline ends came to 20 bases. The CDR3 sequence: CASTKDQGKRQETQYF. The CDR3 DNA sequence: TGTGCCAGCACAAAGGACCAGGGGAAGCGACAAGAGACCCAGTACTTC.

This clonotype was counted only a few times. The rearrangement links TRBV28 to TRBJ2-1; 8 positions agree with TRBD2. J lost 10 bases, V lost 8 bases, and 22 bases had no gene match. The CDR3 covers 17 residues. Germline V gene data show CDR1 as MDHEN and CDR2 as SYDVKM. DNA for the CDR3: TGTGCCAGCGGCCCAAGACGGGGGGGCTCCGGCTGGGGAGAGCAGTTCTTC. This sequence encodes CASGPRRGGSGWGEQFF.

Ten or more counts support this clonotype. The genes are TRBV27 and TRBJ1-1; possibly TRBD1 for D (6 bases). This CDR3 has 18 amino acids. Germline CDR1 and CDR2: MNHEY and SMNVEV (reference sequence). Trimming took 6 bases from V and 1 from J, leaving 24 bases between them. CDR3 sequence: CASRSSRWSRGGNTEAFF. CDR3 in DNA: TGTGCCAGCAGATCTTCACGCTGGAGCAGGGGAGGGAACACTGAAGCTTTCTTT.